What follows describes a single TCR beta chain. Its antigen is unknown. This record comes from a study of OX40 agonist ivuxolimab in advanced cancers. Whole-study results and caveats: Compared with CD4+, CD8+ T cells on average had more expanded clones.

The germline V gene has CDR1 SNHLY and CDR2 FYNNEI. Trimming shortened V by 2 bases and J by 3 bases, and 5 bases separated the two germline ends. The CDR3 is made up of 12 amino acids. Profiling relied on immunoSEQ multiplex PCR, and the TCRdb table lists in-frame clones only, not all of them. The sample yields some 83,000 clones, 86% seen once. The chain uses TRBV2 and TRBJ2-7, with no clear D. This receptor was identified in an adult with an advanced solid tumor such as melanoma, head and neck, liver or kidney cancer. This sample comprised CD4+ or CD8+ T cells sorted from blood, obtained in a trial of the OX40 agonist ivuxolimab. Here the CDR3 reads CASSELVYEQYF. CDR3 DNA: TGTGCCAGCAGTGAACTGGTCTACGAGCAGTACTTC.